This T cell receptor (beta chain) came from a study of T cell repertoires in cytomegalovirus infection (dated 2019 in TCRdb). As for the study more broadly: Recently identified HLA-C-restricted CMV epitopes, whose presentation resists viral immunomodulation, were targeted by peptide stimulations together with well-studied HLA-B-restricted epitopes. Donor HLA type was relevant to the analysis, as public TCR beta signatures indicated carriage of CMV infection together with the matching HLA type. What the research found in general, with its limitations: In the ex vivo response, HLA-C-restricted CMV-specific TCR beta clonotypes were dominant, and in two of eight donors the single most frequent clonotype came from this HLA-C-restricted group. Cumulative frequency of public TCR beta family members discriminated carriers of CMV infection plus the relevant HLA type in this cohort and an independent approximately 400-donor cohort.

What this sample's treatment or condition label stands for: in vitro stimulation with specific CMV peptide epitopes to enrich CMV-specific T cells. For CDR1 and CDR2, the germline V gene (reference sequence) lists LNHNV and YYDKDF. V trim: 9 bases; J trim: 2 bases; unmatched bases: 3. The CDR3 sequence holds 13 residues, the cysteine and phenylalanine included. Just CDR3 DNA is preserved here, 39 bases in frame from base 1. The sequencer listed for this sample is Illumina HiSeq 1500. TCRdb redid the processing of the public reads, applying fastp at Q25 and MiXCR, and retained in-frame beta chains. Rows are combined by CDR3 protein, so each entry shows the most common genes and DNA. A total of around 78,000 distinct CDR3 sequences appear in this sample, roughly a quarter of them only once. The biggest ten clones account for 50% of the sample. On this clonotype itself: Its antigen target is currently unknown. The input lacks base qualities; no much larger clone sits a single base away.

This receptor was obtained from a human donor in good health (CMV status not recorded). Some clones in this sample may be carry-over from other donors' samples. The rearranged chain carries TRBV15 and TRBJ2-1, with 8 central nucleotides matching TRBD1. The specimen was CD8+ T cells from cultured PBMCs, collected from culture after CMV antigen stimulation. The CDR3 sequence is CATRQGTYNEQFF. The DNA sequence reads TGTGCCACTCGACAGGGGACCTACAATGAGCAGTTCTTC.